One and the same sample provided the 29 T cell receptor beta chains below, sequenced in a study of tumor-infiltrating lymphocytes in primary liver carcinoma. Starting material for RNA and DNA co-extraction consisted of roughly 19-34 mg of unsorted bulk tissue. Using a constant-region primer together with ProtoScript II reverse transcriptase, TCR beta cDNA was made from around 0.55 ug of total RNA. Libraries covering TCR beta were generated through three nested multiplex PCR rounds (using a slightly modified ARM-PCR). Researchers ran the first two PCR rounds for about 11 cycles each with TRBV1-TRBV30 forward primers and a C-beta reverse primer. Each CDR3 protein is one row after TCRdb ran MiXCR on the multiplex PCR reads. Of more than 55,000 distinct CDR3 sequences in the sample, about two thirds were seen once. Material: liver tumor tissue from sampling region 2. Subset indicated: tumor region T2, inferior pole. All receptors derive from a man in his forties with primary liver carcinoma and hepatitis B virus infection.

This clonotype was counted once. The junction does not match germline at one end; this may be a read error. This sequence joins TRBV7-9 and TRBJ2-5; 11 bases are shared with TRBD2. The CDR3 totals 18 residues. Germline CDR1 reads SEHNR; CDR2 reads FQNEAQ (reference sequence). The CDR3 loop reads CARSSPGTSGGYQETQYF. The CDR3 DNA follows: TGTGCCAGGAGCTCACCGGGGACTAGCGGAGGGTACCAGGAGACCCAGTACTTC. Full variable domain (rest looked up from reference TRBV7-9 and TRBJ2-5): DTGVSQNPRHKITKRGQNVTFRCDPISEHNRLYWYRQTLGQGPEFLTYFQNEAQLEKSRLLSDRFSAERPKGSFSTLEIQRTEQGDSAMYLCARSSPGTSGGYQETQYFGPGTRLLVL.

The rearrangement links TRBV28 to TRBJ1-5; maybe TRBD1 (6 bases). The J call could be wrong; TRBJ2-3 is a better fit for the DNA end. The V gene's germline CDR1 is MDHEN and CDR2 SYDVKM. This CDR3 region has 12 residues. CDR3 sequence: CASRTGYQPQYF. The CDR3 nucleotides read TGTGCCAGCAGGACAGGTTATCAGCCCCAGTATTTT.

Worth noting for this clonotype: Germline and junction disagree at one end, which may indicate a read error. CDR3 amino acids: CSVRSGGAHGYTF. In nucleotides, the CDR3 is TGTAGCGTCCGATCAGGGGGCGCCCATGGCTACACCTTC. This chain joins TRBV29-1 and TRBJ1-2, with 8 bases that match TRBD1. The CDR3 has 13 amino acids. Germline V lookup: CDR1 SQVTM, CDR2 ANQGSEA.

Of note for this clonotype: Since a much larger clone is just one base distant, this may be a read error. The chain employs TRBV5-1 and TRBJ2-1, with a possible D match to TRBD2 (6 bases). Germline V gives CDR1 SGHRS, CDR2 YFSETQ. V lost 0 bases to trimming and J lost 7 bases, with 11 bases between them. CDR3 length equals 14 residues. This CDR3 is CASSLASVRNEQFF. The DNA for the CDR3 is TGCGCCAGCAGCTTGGCTAGCGTGAGAAATGAGCAGTTCTTC.

This clonotype was counted many times. This sequence joins TRBV28 and TRBJ1-3; 7 nucleotides agree with TRBD1. CDR1 MDHEN and CDR2 SYDVKM come from the germline V gene. Trimming removed 6 bases from V and 3 bases from J; junction bases left unmatched: 8. The CDR3 extends over 15 amino acids. The CDR3 DNA follows: TGTGCCAGCAGCCCCTCGACAGGGAGTGGAAACACCATATATTTT. It yields the protein CASSPSTGSGNTIYF.

With respect to this clonotype: The germline gene is not matched at one end of the junction; a read error may be the cause. The V gene is TRBV4-3, the J gene TRBJ2-3, with a weak D call TRBD2 (5 bases). In germline, CDR1 is LGHNA, CDR2 YSLEER. The CDR3 has 13 residues. The CDR3 protein is CARSQEGGDTQYF. Here the CDR3 DNA reads TGCGCCAGAAGCCAAGAGGGTGGCGATACGCAGTATTTT.

This clonotype was seen a few times. Possible read error: a much larger clone is one base away. V gene TRBV6-2 or TRBV6-3 combines with J gene TRBJ1-1; no firm D call. Germline lookup yields CDR1 MNHEY and CDR2 SVGEGT. Trimming left V 6 bases short and J 1 base short, with 6 bases between. The length of the CDR3 is 12 residues. The CDR3 here is CASRGGNTEAFF. The CDR3 DNA follows: TGTGCCAGCAGGGGTGGGAACACTGAAGCTTTCTTT.

The chain is built from TRBV11-2 and TRBJ2-3; the D is unclear. Trimming shortened V by 0 bases and J by 6 bases, and 10 bases separated the two germline ends. CDR1 is SGHAT, CDR2 FQNNGV, per germline. The CDR3 runs 14 residues. The CDR3 region is CASSLESPCDTQYF. The DNA for the CDR3 is TGTGCCAGCAGCTTAGAGTCACCCTGTGATACGCAGTATTTT.

Comments on this clonotype: The CDR3 end shows no conserved phenylalanine or tryptophan, and so a read error is likely. The CDR3 DNA is TGTGCCAGCAGCTTGGTTGGCAGGGTGCTGGATACGCAGTATCTT. Its protein product is CASSLVGRVLDTQYL. J is TRBJ2-3 and V is TRBV5-5; tentative D call: TRBD1 (5 bases). The CDR3 sequence is 15 residues long. In germline, CDR1 is SGHKS, CDR2 YYEKEE (reference sequence). With 0 bases removed from V and 6 bases from J, the gap between germline ends came to 14 bases.

This clonotype occurred a few times. The chain combines TRBV11-2 with TRBJ2-3, with D unclear. The V gene lost 4 bases and the J gene lost 4 bases, with 9 bases spanning the gap. The CDR3 sequence is 13 residues long. The germline CDR1 and CDR2 sequences are SGHAT and FQNNGV. The CDR3 DNA sequence: TGTGCCAGCAGCTACAGAACGGCAGATACGCAGTATTTT. Translation gives CASSYRTADTQYF.

This sequence joins TRBV12-3 or TRBV12-4 and TRBJ2-7; no definite D call. The CDR3 is made up of 12 amino acids. The ends were cut back, 9 bases at V and 7 bases at J, with 16 bases in the middle. The CDR3 sequence: CARSLHTGEQYF. CDR3 bases: TGTGCCAGGAGTCTCCACACGGGTGAGCAGTACTTC.

The V gene is TRBV4-2, the J gene TRBJ2-7, with D uncertain. With 10 bases removed from V and 6 bases from J, the gap between germline ends came to 25 bases. This CDR3 contains 15 residues. CDR1 is LGHNA and CDR2 is YNFKEQ in the germline V gene. DNA for the CDR3: TGTGCCAACAGTCAAGATAGGCTGGTAAGTACCGAGCAGTACTTC. This encodes CANSQDRLVSTEQYF.

Of note for this clonotype: One junction end disagrees with the germline gene, perhaps due to a read error. The V and J genes are TRBV12-5 and TRBJ2-3; D not certain. The CDR3 covers 14 residues. Germline lookup yields CDR1 LGHNT and CDR2 FRNRAP. The CDR3 region is CASVDQLGVHTQYF. In DNA form, the CDR3 reads TGTGCTAGTGTCGACCAGTTAGGAGTGCATACACAGTATTTT.

Notes on this clonotype: At one end, the junction sequence differs from germline, possibly due to a read error. The rearrangement joins TRBV11-2 to TRBJ2-3; TRBD1 aligns across 7 bases. The CDR3 totals 15 residues. CDR1 and CDR2 from the germline V gene are SGHAT and FQNNGV. The CDR3 DNA is TGTGTCAGCAGCTTACCCGGACAGGAGCCGGATATGCAGTATTTT. Translating it yields CVSSLPGQEPDMQYF. Full variable domain (rest looked up from reference TRBV11-2 and TRBJ2-3): EAGVAQSPRYKIIEKRQSVAFWCNPISGHATLYWYQQILGQGPKLLIQFQNNGVVDDSQLPKDRFSAERLKGVDSTLKIQPAKLEDSAVYLCVSSLPGQEPDMQYFGPGTRLTVL.

Regarding this clonotype: A much larger clone is a single base away; this may be a read error. V usage is TRBV29-1 and J usage is TRBJ2-1; possibly TRBD1 or TRBD2 for D (5 bases each). The V end lost 7 bases, the J end lost 2 bases, and 12 bases lay between the germline ends. CDR3 length: 13 residues. Looked up from germline, CDR1 is SQVTM and CDR2 is ANQGSEA. The CDR3 spells CSELEGTYNEQFF. CDR3 nucleotides: TGCAGCGAGCTAGAGGGGACCTACAATGAGCAGTTCTTC.

This clonotype was seen only once. Sequence at one end of the junction differs from germline and may be a read error. The chain is built from TRBV4-1 and TRBJ2-7; 7 bases fit TRBD2. Germline CDR1 is MGHRA and CDR2 is YSYEKL. The CDR3 loop spans 16 amino acids. Here the CDR3 DNA reads TGCGCCAGCAGTTATTCGCTAGCGGAGCCCCTCTACGAGCAGAACTTC. Residues: CASSYSLAEPLYEQNF.

For this clonotype: A much larger clone differs by one base, so this may be a read error. The V and J genes are TRBV5-5 and TRBJ2-1; 11 nucleotides match TRBD2. CDR3 size: 16 residues. Germline CDR1 and CDR2: SGHKS and YYEKEE (reference sequence). CDR3 sequence: CANSSLGTSGGNEQFF. The CDR3 DNA reads as TGTGCCAACAGCTCCTTAGGGACTAGCGGCGGGAATGAGCAGTTCTTC.

This clonotype showed up just a few times. V and J are TRBV6-5 and TRBJ2-1, with D maybe TRBD2 (6 bases). The germline gives CDR1 MNHEY, CDR2 SVGAGI. Trimming removed 4 bases from V and 1 base from J, with 8 bases in between. The CDR3 spans 14 residues. DNA of the CDR3: TGTGCCAGCAGTTCACTAGCTTCCTACAATGAGCAGTTCTTC. Amino acids: CASSSLASYNEQFF.

This clonotype was recorded only once. This chain links TRBV30 with TRBJ1-1; D unresolved. Per the germline V gene, CDR1 is GTSNPN and CDR2 is SVGIG (reference sequence). Trimming cost V 2 bases and J 5 bases, with 15 bases left between them. CDR3 length equals 14 residues. The CDR3 here is CAWSLGISNTEAFF. The CDR3 DNA sequence: TGTGCCTGGAGTCTAGGCATCTCGAATACTGAAGCTTTCTTT.

As concerns this clonotype: Germline is not matched at one junction end, which may reflect a read error. The chain recombines TRBV11-3 with TRBJ2-1, with 8 bases identical to TRBD2. The CDR3 contains 15 residues. Germline values: CDR1 SGHNT, CDR2 YENEEA. The chain's CDR3 is CASSAGTREINEQLF. The CDR3 DNA sequence: TGTGCCAGCAGCGCCGGGACTAGAGAGATTAATGAACAGCTTTTC.

The chain is built from TRBV12-3 or TRBV12-4 and TRBJ1-5; D uncertain. The V end lost 3 bases, the J end lost 6 bases, and 15 bases lay between the germline ends. The CDR3 extends over 15 amino acids. The CDR3 bases are TGTGCCAGCAGTTTTGGGCATGGAGGCATTCAGCCCCAGCATTTT. Residues: CASSFGHGGIQPQHF.

Concerning this clonotype: Relative to the germline gene, one junction end is altered; a read error may explain this. The J gene is TRBJ2-1, the V gene TRBV28; the match to TRBD2 covers 10 bases. The CDR3 runs 16 residues. Per the germline V gene, CDR1 is MDHEN and CDR2 is SYDVKM. CDR3 sequence (DNA): TGTGCCAGCATCCTCCCGGAGCGGGGGGGCTACAAAGAGCAGTTCTTC. This translates into CASILPERGGYKEQFF.

As concerns this clonotype: Since the CDR3 does not end with the conserved phenylalanine or tryptophan, this likely comes from a read error. This rearrangement joins TRBV11-2 to TRBJ1-1; D call uncertain. The CDR3 extends over 16 amino acids. Germline CDR1 SGHAT, CDR2 FQNNGV. V lost 7 bases, J lost 0 bases, and 18 bases lay in between. CDR3 sequence reads: CASNPSRGLVNTEAFI. The CDR3 DNA is TGTGCCAGCAACCCATCCAGAGGGTTGGTGAACACTGAAGCTTTCATT.

This sequence joins TRBV6-5 and TRBJ1-5; tentative D call: TRBD1 (6 bases). V dropped 1 base and J dropped 3 bases, with 13 bases sitting between them. The V gene's germline CDR1 is MNHEY and CDR2 SVGAGI. The CDR3 has 16 amino acids. The CDR3 sequence is CASSYFWGGNNQPQHF. Here the CDR3 DNA reads TGTGCCAGCAGTTACTTTTGGGGGGGCAACAATCAGCCCCAGCATTTT.

J is TRBJ2-7 and V is TRBV12-3 or TRBV12-4; 11 bases are shared with TRBD1. The CDR3 consists of 15 residues. J was trimmed by 4 bases and V by 7 bases; bases with no gene match: 9. The CDR3 spells CASNVGTGGSYEQYF. Written as DNA, the CDR3 is TGTGCCAGCAATGTGGGGACAGGGGGGTCATACGAGCAGTACTTC.

As for this clonotype: This likely comes from a read error, as the CDR3 has no conserved phenylalanine or tryptophan at its end. The DNA is left out, because the CDR3 cannot be placed on it with certainty; the CDR3 is given as TCRdb lists it. The rearrangement joins TRBV4-2 to TRBJ2-5; the table's D call, TRBD2, has no DNA check behind it. Germline CDR1 LGHNA, CDR2 YNFKEQ. The CDR3 is 16 amino acids long, termini counted. This CDR3 is CASSQGLAGTHETKYS.

Concerning this clonotype itself: A junction boundary mismatches the germline segment, possibly from a read error. The V and J genes are TRBV11-2 and TRBJ2-1; TRBD2 agrees at 12 bases. The CDR3 length is 16 residues. Germline loops: CDR1 SGHAT, CDR2 FQNNGV. In nucleotides, the CDR3 is TGTACCAGCAGCTTTCGACTAGCGGGAGATTTCAATGAGCAGTTCTTC. It encodes CTSSFRLAGDFNEQFF.

As concerns this clonotype: Being one base from a much bigger clone, this may be a read error. The chain carries TRBV12-3 or TRBV12-4 and TRBJ1-2, with TRBD1 as a possible D gene (5 bases). CDR3 length: 14 residues. The CDR3 spells CASSPSGTNYGFTF. CDR3 sequence (DNA): TGTGCCAGCAGCCCCTCGGGGACTAACTATGGCTTCACCTTC.

As concerns this clonotype: One junction end disagrees with the germline gene, perhaps due to a read error. The chain joins TRBV6-5 to TRBJ1-1, with D possibly TRBD1 on 5 matching bases. Per the germline V gene, CDR1 is MNHEY and CDR2 is SVGAGI. The CDR3 has 16 amino acids. In nucleotides, the CDR3 is TGTGACAGCAGTTACGATGCAGGGTCCTTGAACACTGAAGCTTTCTTT. This encodes CDSSYDAGSLNTEAFF.